This is a list of T cell receptor beta chains from one sample in a study of T cell responses to AZD1222 COVID-19 vaccine. Repertoires were generated with immunoSEQ multiplex PCR, while TCRdb's copy carries only in-frame clones and drops some. This repertoire shows some 120,000 clones, over 80% found once; its top ten account for around 5.8%. Material: peripheral blood, obtained on day 0 of AZD1222 vaccination. These receptors all stem from an adult in good health. Each CDR3 is given with its conserved first and last residue. D genes are given only for firm matches. Rows may omit the clone size; those that give it use once, few, many or a size class.

abundance	v_gene	len	j_gene	d_gene	CDR3aa	CDR3nt
.	TRBV19	15	TRBJ1-4	.	CASSLQGNPAEKLFF	TGTGCCAGTAGTTTGCAGGGGAACCCAGCTGAAAAACTGTTTTTT
.	TRBV7-6	11	TRBJ2-7	.	CASSRTYEQYF	TGTGCCAGCAGCAGGACCTACGAGCAGTACTTC
.	TRBV5-1	14	TRBJ2-7	.	CASSSTGHTYEQYF	TGCGCCAGCAGCTCTACTGGACACACCTACGAGCAGTACTTC
.	TRBV19	17	TRBJ2-1	.	CASSIEPGGLSYNEQFF	TGTGCCAGTAGTATAGAGCCCGGGGGCCTTTCCTACAATGAGCAGTTCTTC
.	TRBV4-1	15	TRBJ2-7	.	CASSQVEGHSYEQYF	TGCGCCAGCAGCCAAGTAGAGGGACACTCCTACGAGCAGTACTTC
.	TRBV28	15	TRBJ1-5	.	CASSFLDIYNQPQHF	TGTGCCAGCAGTTTTCTTGACATTTACAATCAGCCCCAGCATTTT
.	TRBV11-3	15	TRBJ1-2	TRBD1	CASSLDGQGAFGYTF	TGTGCCAGCAGCTTAGACGGACAGGGGGCTTTTGGCTACACCTTC
.	TRBV5-4	12	TRBJ1-2	.	CASSLTQAGYTF	TGTGCCAGCAGCTTGACACAGGCAGGCTACACCTTC
.	TRBV19	15	TRBJ1-6	TRBD1	CASSREDRGNSPLHF	TGTGCCAGTAGCCGCGAAGACAGGGGTAATTCACCCCTCCACTTT
.	TRBV5-1	14	TRBJ1-1	TRBD1	CASSQTGSDTEAFF	TGCGCCAGCAGTCAGACAGGGTCGGACACTGAAGCTTTCTTT
.	TRBV4-2	15	TRBJ2-7	TRBD2	CASSQELAGGREQYF	TGTGCCAGCAGCCAAGAGCTAGCGGGGGGGCGCGAGCAGTACTTC
.	TRBV30	13	TRBJ1-2	TRBD1	CACRRTGPYGYTF	TGTGCCTGCCGAAGGACAGGGCCTTATGGCTACACCTTC
once	TRBV5-1	16	TRBJ2-3	TRBD2	CASSNRLAGGTDTQYF	TGCGCCAGCAGCAATCGACTAGCGGGGGGCACAGATACGCAGTATTTT
.	TRBV3-1/TRBV3-2	14	TRBJ2-1	.	CASSQESPRGEQFF	TGTGCCAGCAGCCAAGAGTCTCCCCGCGGTGAGCAGTTCTTC
.	TRBV27	18	TRBJ2-3	TRBD1	CASSYRDSPIPSTDTQYF	TGTGCCAGCAGTTACCGGGACAGCCCTATACCTAGCACAGATACGCAGTATTTT
few	TRBV30	12	TRBJ1-6	.	CAWSEGGSPLHF	TGTGCCTGGAGTGAAGGTGGGTCACCCCTCCACTTT
.	TRBV29-1	14	TRBJ1-6	.	CSVAEASYNSPLHF	TGCAGCGTCGCAGAAGCCTCTTATAATTCACCCCTCCACTTT
once	TRBV6-5	15	TRBJ1-4	.	CASSYSRQAGEKLFF	TGTGCCAGCAGTTACTCGAGGCAGGCAGGTGAAAAACTGTTTTTT
.	TRBV29-1	14	TRBJ1-5	.	CSVLSGYSNQPQHF	TGCAGCGTTCTTTCGGGGTATAGCAATCAGCCCCAGCATTTT
.	TRBV9	15	TRBJ1-3	TRBD1	CASSVAGQAGNTIYF	TGTGCCAGCAGCGTCGCGGGACAGGCTGGAAACACCATATATTTT
.	TRBV6-5	13	TRBJ1-1	.	CASRRVTDTEAFF	TGTGCCAGCAGGCGCGTGACAGACACTGAAGCTTTCTTT
.	TRBV7-8	14	TRBJ2-7	.	CASSSTRDGYEQYF	TGTGCCAGCAGCTCCACCCGGGACGGGTACGAGCAGTACTTC
once	TRBV4-1	16	TRBJ1-4	TRBD1	CASSQVTGGGNEKLFF	TGCGCCAGCAGCCAAGTTACAGGGGGGGGGAATGAAAAACTGTTTTTT
.	TRBV28	13	TRBJ2-7	.	CASTFGTSYEQYF	TGTGCCAGCACCTTCGGCACCTCCTACGAGCAGTACTTC
.	TRBV6-5	13	TRBJ1-2	.	CASSSPITRGYTF	TGTGCCAGCAGTTCCCCTATTACCCGTGGCTACACCTTC
.	TRBV7-2	17	TRBJ2-3	.	CASSLDCLWCRQDTQYF	TGTGCCAGCAGCTTAGATTGCCTGTGGTGTCGCCAGGATACGCAGTATTTT
.	TRBV10-3	14	TRBJ1-1	.	CAILREEGDTEAFF	TGTGCCATCCTGAGGGAGGAAGGAGACACTGAAGCTTTCTTT
.	TRBV29-1	16	TRBJ2-1	TRBD2	CSVVSLRGSSYNEQFF	TGCAGCGTTGTAAGTTTGCGGGGGAGCTCCTACAATGAGCAGTTCTTC
.	TRBV29-1	11	TRBJ1-2	.	CSVLLGDGYTF	TGCAGCGTTCTCTTAGGTGATGGCTACACCTTC
.	TRBV4-1	13	TRBJ1-5	.	CASSQSRYQPQHF	TGCGCCAGCAGCCAATCACGGTATCAGCCCCAGCATTTT
.	TRBV25-1	12	TRBJ1-2	.	CASRDFNYGYTF	TGTGCCAGCAGGGACTTTAACTATGGCTACACCTTC
.	TRBV6-5	13	TRBJ1-6	.	CASSYDEFKPLHF	TGTGCCAGCAGTTACGATGAATTCAAACCCCTCCACTTT
.	TRBV30	11	TRBJ2-7	.	CAWSGLYEQYF	TGTGCCTGGAGTGGGTTATACGAGCAGTACTTC
.	TRBV13	14	TRBJ2-2	.	CASSLGFNTGELFF	TGTGCCAGCAGCTTAGGCTTTAACACCGGGGAGCTGTTTTTT
.	TRBV9	14	TRBJ2-3	.	CASSVRDSTDTQYF	TGTGCCAGCAGCGTCCGGGACTCTACAGATACGCAGTATTTT
.	TRBV5-4	14	TRBJ1-1	.	CASSYNRGEGQAFF	TGTGCCAGCAGCTACAACCGGGGGGAGGGGCAAGCTTTCTTT
.	TRBV12-5	19	TRBJ2-3	.	CASGLVRDGGLPHTDTQYF	TGTGCTAGTGGTTTGGTGCGCGACGGGGGCCTCCCCCACACAGATACGCAGTATTTT
.	TRBV21-1	15	TRBJ1-2	.	CASTGTASRGYGYTF	TGTGCCAGCACCGGGACAGCCTCTCGGGGTTATGGCTACACCTTC
once	TRBV12-3/TRBV12-4	11	TRBJ2-5	.	CASRRGETQYF	TGTGCCAGCAGAAGGGGAGAGACCCAGTACTTC
.	TRBV14	15	TRBJ2-1	.	CASSQGAPSYNEQFF	TGTGCCAGCAGCCAGGGGGCCCCCTCCTACAATGAGCAGTTCTTC
once	TRBV7-8	14	TRBJ1-6	TRBD1	CASSAQGGYSPLHF	TGTGCCAGCAGCGCTCAGGGGGGTTATTCACCCCTCCACTTT
.	TRBV7-8	14	TRBJ1-1	.	CASSLGGAGTEAFF	TGTGCCAGCAGCTTAGGGGGGGCTGGGACTGAAGCTTTCTTT
.	TRBV3-1/TRBV3-2	12	TRBJ2-1	.	CASTKGYNEQFF	TGTGCCAGCACTAAGGGATACAATGAGCAGTTCTTC